These 18 T cell receptor beta chains came from one sample sequenced in a study of Graves' ophthalmopathy and Graves' hyperthyroidism. TCR beta CDR3 regions were amplified from RNA transcripts. First-round RT-PCR with HTBI primers preceded a second-round multiplex PCR. Each CDR3 protein is one row after TCRdb ran MiXCR on the multiplex PCR reads. The data hold about 700,000 distinct CDR3 sequences, with approximately 40% observed a single time. The sequenced material came from peripheral blood. The receptors stem from an adult man with Graves' ophthalmopathy.

This clonotype has just a few counts. The chain employs TRBV20-1 and TRBJ2-5; D perhaps matches TRBD1 (6 bases). CDR3 size: 13 residues. Trimming shortened V by 3 bases and J by 1 base, and 9 bases separated the two germline ends. In germline, CDR1 is DFQATT, CDR2 SNEGSKA (reference sequence). The CDR3 nucleotides read TGCAGTGCTAGGCGCAGGGGCCAAGAGACCCAGTACTTC. Its translation is CSARRRGQETQYF.

This clonotype was seen a few times. CDR3 bases: TGCAGTGCTAGAACTGCCGGGACAGGGAAGTACGAGCAGTACTTC. Translating gives CSARTAGTGKYEQYF. The gene calls are TRBV20-1 and TRBJ2-7; TRBD1 agrees at 9 bases. Germline lookup yields CDR1 DFQATT and CDR2 SNEGSKA (reference sequence). There are 15 residues in the CDR3. Trimming took 2 bases from V and 4 from J; bases not matched to a gene: 9.

The chain recombines TRBV10-3 with TRBJ1-2; TRBD1 might be the D (5 bases). V shed 6 bases and J shed 12 bases, with 14 bases lying between them. CDR3 length equals 11 residues. The germline gives CDR1 ENHRY, CDR2 SYGVKD. The CDR3 is CAISGGDSNTF. The CDR3 DNA reads as TGTGCCATCAGCGGTGGTGACAGCAACACCTTC.

This clonotype has a count of ten or more. The genes are TRBV29-1 and TRBJ2-5; TRBD1 matches 9 bases. CDR1 is SQVTM and CDR2 is ANQGSEA in the germline V gene. V gave up 6 bases and J gave up 6 bases; unmatched junction bases: 11. The CDR3 sequence is 14 residues long. The CDR3 spells CSVAEDRGSKTQYF. The CDR3 DNA is TGCAGCGTCGCCGAGGACAGGGGAAGCAAGACCCAGTACTTC.

The V call is TRBV27, the J call TRBJ2-5; 8 bases are a match to TRBD1. Germline loops: CDR1 MNHEY, CDR2 SMNVEV (reference sequence). CDR3 length equals 15 residues. J lost 4 bases, V lost 5 bases, and 9 bases had no gene match. The CDR3 DNA reads as TGTGCCAGCAGTACAAACAGGGGGTTCGGAGAGACCCAGTACTTC. Residues: CASSTNRGFGETQYF.

The V and J genes are TRBV7-9 and TRBJ1-1, with 8 bases aligning to TRBD1. V trimming: 1 base; J trimming: 7 bases; junction bases outside the gene matches: 2. Looked up from germline, CDR1 is SEHNR and CDR2 is FQNEAQ (reference sequence). The length of the CDR3 is 13 residues. CDR3 sequence (DNA): TGTGCCAGCAGCTTAGGACAGGGGATTGAAGCTTTCTTT. This sequence encodes CASSLGQGIEAFF.

This clonotype has only one observation. This chain links TRBV9 with TRBJ2-5; 7 nucleotides agree with TRBD2. The CDR3 length is 16 residues. Germline V gene lookup returns CDR1 SGDLS and CDR2 YYNGEE. The J segment lost 0 bases and the V segment lost 0 bases, leaving 5 bases of the junction unmatched. The chain's CDR3 is CASSVGGGENQETQYF. CDR3 DNA: TGTGCCAGCAGCGTAGGTGGGGGGGAAAACCAAGAGACCCAGTACTTC.

The sample holds a few counts of this clonotype. The V call is TRBV7-9, the J call TRBJ2-2; D gene uncertain. CDR1 is SEHNR and CDR2 is FQNEAQ in the germline V gene (reference sequence). V lost 5 bases and J lost 0, with 16 bases in between. This CDR3 spans 17 amino acids. CDR3 sequence: CASSPKGTIPNTGELFF. CDR3 sequence (DNA): TGTGCCAGCAGCCCGAAGGGTACTATACCGAACACCGGGGAGCTGTTTTTT.

About this clonotype itself: This may be a read error: a much more frequent sequence differs by one nucleotide. The chain employs TRBV7-9 and TRBJ1-2, with D perhaps TRBD1 (5 bases). CDR3 length equals 14 residues. Per germline, CDR1 SEHNR and CDR2 FQNEAQ (reference sequence). The CDR3 DNA reads as TGTGCCAGCAGCTTACCCCCGGGGGACTACGGCTACACCTTC. The encoded protein is CASSLPPGDYGYTF. The full variable domain, in which reference TRBV7-9 and TRBJ1-2 provide the parts outside the CDR3, is DTGVSQNPRHKITKRGQNVTFRCDPISEHNRLYWYRQTLGQGPEFLTYFQNEAQLEKSRLLSDRFSAERPKGSFSTLEIQRTEQGDSAMYLCASSLPPGDYGYTFGSGTRLTVV.

This clonotype showed up just a few times. The J gene is TRBJ2-5, the V gene TRBV7-8; 10 positions agree with TRBD2. In germline, CDR1 is SGHVS, CDR2 FQNEAQ. The CDR3 is made up of 17 amino acids. Germline trimming cut 5 bases from V and 1 base from J; bases unmatched to any gene: 10. The CDR3 region is CASSPSPAGGGQETQYF. CDR3 sequence (DNA): TGTGCCAGCAGCCCGTCCCCAGCGGGGGGGGGCCAAGAGACCCAGTACTTC.

This clonotype has just a few counts. V gene TRBV7-9 combines with J gene TRBJ2-7; D is undetermined. Germline assignment: CDR1 SEHNR and CDR2 FQNEAQ (reference sequence). The CDR3 spans 12 residues. The ends were cut back, 4 bases at V and 7 bases at J, with 11 bases in the middle. The CDR3 here is CASSSHMGEQYF. The CDR3 DNA reads as TGTGCCAGCAGCTCCCATATGGGAGAGCAGTACTTC.

The chain joins TRBV5-4 to TRBJ1-1, with 9 bases that match TRBD1. The CDR3 length is 13 residues. Germline V gene sequence: CDR1 SGHNT, CDR2 YYREEE (reference sequence). With V trimmed by 4 bases and J by 7 bases, 5 bases remained unmatched. CDR3 DNA: TGTGCCAGCAGCCAACAGGGGGCTATTGAAGCTTTCTTT. It codes for CASSQQGAIEAFF. Using reference TRBV5-4 and TRBJ1-1 for the parts outside the CDR3, the full variable domain is ETGVTQSPTHLIKTRGQQVTLRCSSQSGHNTVSWYQQALGQGPQFIFQYYREEENGRGNFPPRFSGLQFPNYSSELNVNALELDDSALYLCASSQQGAIEAFFGQGTRLTVV.

CDR3 sequence (DNA): TGCAGTGCTATCCCGGTTGGGGGGGGGAACGGCTACACCTTC. It yields the protein CSAIPVGGGNGYTF. This chain connects TRBV20-1 to TRBJ1-2; D perhaps matches TRBD1 (5 bases). V was pared by 4 bases and J by 8 bases, with 20 bases between. The germline V gene has CDR1 DFQATT and CDR2 SNEGSKA (reference sequence). The CDR3 spans 14 residues.

Only a few counts were recorded for this clonotype. V usage is TRBV6-1 and J usage is TRBJ1-2; D is undetermined. Trimming stripped 8 bases from V and 8 bases from J, with 27 bases between. The CDR3 runs 16 residues. CDR1 is MNHNS and CDR2 is SASEGT in the germline V gene. In DNA, the CDR3 is TGTGCCAGCTTCTATCGAGATACTGAGGATCAGTGGGGCTACACCTTC. Translated, it gives CASFYRDTEDQWGYTF.

This rearrangement joins TRBV7-2 to TRBJ1-2; 8 bases align to TRBD1. The germline CDR1 and CDR2 sequences are SGHTA and FQGNSA. The V segment lost 2 bases and the J segment 4 bases; nucleotides outside the gene matches: 12. The CDR3 sequence is 17 residues long. The CDR3 is CASSLTSQGAFSYGYTF. CDR3 sequence (DNA): TGTGCCAGCAGCTTAACGTCGCAGGGGGCTTTCAGCTATGGCTACACCTTC.

Only a few counts were recorded for this clonotype. The J gene is TRBJ1-2, the V gene TRBV7-6, with TRBD1 as a possible D gene (5 bases). Germline V gene lookup returns CDR1 SGHVS and CDR2 FNYEAQ. Trimming removed 3 bases at V and 6 bases at J, with 17 bases between. CDR3 length equals 15 residues. CDR3 protein: CASSLNGALGDGYTF. Here the CDR3 DNA reads TGTGCCAGCAGCTTGAATGGGGCCCTGGGCGATGGCTACACCTTC.

This clonotype was observed a handful of times. Germline and junction disagree at one end, which may indicate a read error. The chain carries TRBV10-3 and TRBJ1-2; 7 nucleotides line up with TRBD1. CDR1 ENHRY and CDR2 SYGVKD come from the germline V gene. The CDR3 is made up of 14 amino acids. Written as DNA, the CDR3 is TGTGCCAGCAGTGTTAGCAGGGGGAACTATGGCTACACCTTC. As protein: CASSVSRGNYGYTF.

This clonotype has a single count. The V and J genes are TRBV7-9 and TRBJ1-2; 8 nucleotides align to TRBD1. Looked up from germline, CDR1 is SEHNR and CDR2 is FQNEAQ (reference sequence). CDR3 length equals 16 residues. The J segment lost 0 bases and the V segment lost 7 bases, leaving 10 bases of the junction unmatched. The CDR3: CASTRTGSGANYGYTF. The CDR3 DNA sequence: TGTGCCAGCACAAGGACAGGGTCGGGGGCTAACTATGGCTACACCTTC.